Following are 26 T cell receptor beta chains from one sample sequenced in a study of a mutant IDH1 vaccine in newly diagnosed glioma. These TCRs are of unknown antigen specificity. Profiling relied on immunoSEQ multiplex PCR, and the TCRdb table lists in-frame clones only, not all of them. The sample lists 75,000 to 85,000 clones; around nine tenths were seen once. As for time point: week 5, during vaccination. One vaccine dose held 300 ug of mutant IDH1 20-mer peptide and came with topical imiquimod. The sample was PBMCs, taken from a glioma patient whose treatment included an IDH1 peptide vaccine. The receptors originated from a woman aged 45-59 years with glioma.

This chain uses TRBV28 with TRBJ2-7; D uncertain. The CDR3 runs to 13 residues. In germline, CDR1 is MDHEN, CDR2 SYDVKM. V was trimmed by 4 bases and J by 3 bases, leaving 10 bases between them. The CDR3 DNA is TGTGCCAGCAGTTGGGTATCTAGCTACGAGCAGTACTTC. It yields the protein CASSWVSSYEQYF.

This clone was found once. J is TRBJ2-1 and V is TRBV2, with D tentatively TRBD2 (5 bases). CDR1 is SNHLY and CDR2 is FYNNEI in the germline V gene. Trimming left V 5 bases short and J 0 bases short, with 11 bases between. The CDR3 contains 15 residues. Written as DNA, the CDR3 is TGTGCCAGCAGTATAGCGCCTAGCTCCTACAATGAGCAGTTCTTC. This sequence encodes CASSIAPSSYNEQFF.

This clone appeared once. This rearrangement joins TRBV7-9 to TRBJ1-4, with D perhaps matching TRBD1 (6 bases). The CDR3 extends over 16 amino acids. Germline loops: CDR1 SEHNR, CDR2 FQNEAQ (reference sequence). Trimming removed 4 bases at V and 8 bases at J, with 20 bases between. DNA for the CDR3: TGTGCCAGCAGCTCCGCCGGGACACAGGTACGGGAAAAACTGTTTTTT. Its translation: CASSSAGTQVREKLFF.

The rearrangement joins TRBV18 to TRBJ2-7; TRBD2 might be the D (6 bases). Trimming shortened V by 3 bases and J by 2 bases, and 11 bases separated the two germline ends. The CDR3 has 14 residues. Looked up from germline, CDR1 is KGHSH and CDR2 is LQKENI. CDR3 amino acids: CASSPAGSPYEQYF. The CDR3 DNA sequence: TGTGCCAGCTCACCGGCGGGGTCCCCCTACGAGCAGTACTTC.

The chain employs TRBV6-5 and TRBJ1-4, with D possibly being TRBD1 (5 bases). This CDR3 is 15 amino acids long. Germline V gene data show CDR1 as MNHEY and CDR2 as SVGAGI. V lost 2 bases and J lost 0, with 7 bases in between. The CDR3 loop is CASSYDSATNEKLFF. CDR3 DNA sequence: TGTGCCAGCAGTTACGACAGCGCAACTAATGAAAAACTGTTTTTT.

V is TRBV29-1 and J is TRBJ2-5; tentative D call: TRBD1 (5 bases). The CDR3 covers 12 residues. The V gene's germline CDR1 is SQVTM and CDR2 ANQGSEA. Trimming removed 2 bases at V and 5 bases at J, with 9 bases between. CDR3 residues: CSVERQGETQYF. The DNA of the CDR3 is TGCAGCGTTGAACGGCAGGGCGAGACCCAGTACTTC.

This chain uses TRBV19 with TRBJ2-2; no definite D call. Germline CDR1 reads LNHDA; CDR2 reads SQIVND (reference sequence). There are 14 residues in the CDR3. The V gene lost 5 bases and the J gene lost 0 bases, with 7 bases spanning the gap. As DNA, the CDR3 is TGTGCCAGTAGTCCTGGGGCGAACACCGGGGAGCTGTTTTTT. Encoded protein: CASSPGANTGELFF.

The chain links TRBV2 to TRBJ1-1, with unresolved D. The germline V gene encodes CDR1 SNHLY and CDR2 FYNNEI. The CDR3 consists of 12 residues. The V end lost 5 bases, the J end lost 4 bases, and 8 bases lay between the germline ends. Here the CDR3 DNA reads TGTGCCAGCAGTACTGCCGGCACTGAAGCTTTCTTT. This gives the protein CASSTAGTEAFF.

V usage is TRBV28 and J usage is TRBJ1-2; D may be TRBD1 (6 bases). Germline CDR1 MDHEN, CDR2 SYDVKM. V lost 7 bases to trimming and J lost 4 bases, with 19 bases between them. This CDR3 is built from 15 residues. The CDR3 DNA is TGTGCCAGCACCCCGAAGGGGGGCCGCTTCTATGGCTACACCTTC. It yields the protein CASTPKGGRFYGYTF.

This chain joins TRBV6-5 and TRBJ1-2, with TRBD1 identical over 7 bases. This CDR3 contains 16 residues. Germline CDR1 MNHEY, CDR2 SVGAGI. V was clipped by 4 bases and J by 6 bases; unmatched bases: 14. CDR3 region: CASSSATTTGENGYTF. CDR3 nucleotides: TGTGCCAGCAGTTCGGCTACAACTACAGGGGAGAATGGCTACACCTTC.

The chain uses TRBV6-5 and TRBJ1-1; 8 bases agree with TRBD1. The CDR3 contains 16 residues. Germline V gives CDR1 MNHEY, CDR2 SVGAGI. Germline trimming cut 0 bases from V and 2 bases from J; bases unmatched to any gene: 5. In DNA, the CDR3 is TGTGCCAGCAGTTACTCCGCCAGGGGGCAAAACACTGAAGCTTTCTTT. Its translation is CASSYSARGQNTEAFF.

The genes are TRBV7-9 and TRBJ2-7; TRBD2 is a possible D gene (6 bases). The CDR3 covers 17 residues. Germline V gene lookup returns CDR1 SEHNR and CDR2 FQNEAQ (reference sequence). V gave up 6 bases and J gave up 0 bases, with 21 bases separating them. The CDR3 is CASSSPASERSSYEQYF. CDR3 DNA: TGTGCCAGCAGTTCTCCTGCTAGCGAGAGGAGCTCCTACGAGCAGTACTTC.

This clone was recorded a few times. The chain carries TRBV11-2 and TRBJ2-7; 8 positions agree with TRBD2. In germline, CDR1 is SGHAT, CDR2 FQNNGV. The V segment lost 5 bases and the J segment 1 base; nucleotides outside the gene matches: 7. The CDR3 spans 15 residues. Here the CDR3 reads CASSPRSGGSYEQYF. The CDR3 DNA reads TGTGCCAGCAGCCCACGGAGCGGGGGTTCCTACGAGCAGTACTTC.

The rearrangement uses TRBV6-4 and TRBJ1-3, with a weak D call TRBD1 (5 bases). There are 18 residues in the CDR3. Germline V gene lookup returns CDR1 MRHNA and CDR2 SNTAGT. V gave up 6 bases and J gave up 0 bases, with 21 bases separating them. The CDR3 loop reads CASSPVPGQGPSGNTIYF. The DNA for the CDR3 is TGTGCCAGCAGCCCCGTCCCGGGGCAGGGCCCCTCTGGAAACACCATATATTTT.

This clone has just a few counts. The chain has TRBV5-4 and TRBJ1-2; weak D call: TRBD1 (6 bases). The CDR3 runs 15 residues. The germline CDR1 and CDR2 sequences are SGHNT and YYREEE (reference sequence). Between the trimmed V and J ends, which lost 5 bases and 0 bases, there was a span of 14 bases. CDR3 sequence reads: CASSSADSANYGYTF. The DNA for the CDR3 is TGTGCCAGCAGTTCAGCGGACAGCGCTAACTATGGCTACACCTTC.

The CDR3 nucleotides read TGTGCCAGCAGTTTAGTCCCGGCGGCCTACGAGCAGTACTTC. Protein product: CASSLVPAAYEQYF. The chain links TRBV27 to TRBJ2-7, with D hard to call. Trimming shortened V by 2 bases and J by 2 bases, and 10 bases separated the two germline ends. CDR3 size: 14 residues. Germline V CDR1 and CDR2: MNHEY, SMNVEV (reference sequence).

This chain uses TRBV11-2 with TRBJ2-1; 10 bases align to TRBD2. The CDR3 length is 19 residues. The J segment lost 9 bases and the V segment lost 1 base, leaving 18 bases of the junction unmatched. Germline V gene lookup returns CDR1 SGHAT and CDR2 FQNNGV. CDR3 residues: CASSLVYATSGLTMSEQFF. The CDR3 region has the DNA TGTGCCAGCAGCTTAGTCTATGCGACTAGCGGGTTAACAATGAGTGAGCAGTTCTTC.

J is TRBJ2-1 and V is TRBV9, with 7 bases fitting TRBD2. This CDR3 has 16 residues. With 0 bases clipped from V and 3 bases from J, the junction kept 6 bases outside the gene matches. From germline, CDR1 is SGDLS and CDR2 YYNGEE. The CDR3, as DNA: TGTGCCAGCAGCGTAGGTGGTAGCGGGCGCTACAATGAGCAGTTCTTC. Amino acid sequence: CASSVGGSGRYNEQFF. Full variable domain (outside the CDR3, taken from reference TRBV9 and TRBJ2-1): DSGVTQTPKHLITATGQRVTLRCSPRSGDLSVYWYQQSLDQGLQFLIQYYNGEERAKGNILERFSAQQFPDLHSELNLSSLELGDSALYFCASSVGGSGRYNEQFFGPGTRLTVL.

This clone was observed a single time. This chain connects TRBV29-1 to TRBJ2-1; the match to TRBD2 covers 7 bases. Per the germline V gene, CDR1 is SQVTM and CDR2 is ANQGSEA. This CDR3 region has 14 residues. After removal of 3 bases from V and 6 bases from J, the junction contained 8 bases not matched to a gene. The CDR3 protein is CSVDERDRFNEQFF. The CDR3 bases are TGCAGCGTTGACGAGCGGGATCGGTTCAATGAGCAGTTCTTC.

CDR3 sequence (DNA): TGTGCCAGCTCACCACCGGACGGGTGGTACACCGGGGAGCTGTTTTTT. Translating gives CASSPPDGWYTGELFF. This rearrangement joins TRBV18 to TRBJ2-2; D is uncertain. The CDR3 is 16 residues long. Between the trimmed V and J ends, which lost 0 bases and 3 bases, there was a span of 11 bases. Germline V gene data show CDR1 as KGHSH and CDR2 as LQKENI.

This chain uses TRBV27 with TRBJ2-7, with 8 bases aligning to TRBD1. The germline V gene has CDR1 MNHEY and CDR2 SMNVEV (reference sequence). V lost 3 bases, J lost 3 bases, and 7 bases stayed unmatched. This CDR3 has 15 residues. CDR3 sequence: CASSLRRDRIYEQYF. CDR3 nucleotide sequence: TGTGCCAGCAGTTTGAGGAGGGACAGGATCTACGAGCAGTACTTC.

The chain joins TRBV9 to TRBJ2-7; 10 bases align to TRBD2. V shed 0 bases, J shed 4 bases, and the junction held 7 bases outside the gene matches. Per germline, CDR1 SGDLS and CDR2 YYNGEE. The CDR3 loop spans 16 amino acids. In nucleotides, the CDR3 is TGTGCCAGCAGCGTAGGAGGGCTAGCGGGAGAGTACGAGCAGTACTTC. The encoded protein is CASSVGGLAGEYEQYF.

This rearrangement joins TRBV9 to TRBJ2-3; unclear D gene. This CDR3 region has 13 residues. Germline CDR1 SGDLS, CDR2 YYNGEE. Trimming took off 0 bases at V and 2 bases at J, with 4 bases between the two ends. The CDR3 region is CASSVGATDTQYF. The CDR3 region has the DNA TGTGCCAGCAGCGTAGGGGCCACAGATACGCAGTATTTT. The full variable domain, its missing parts supplied by reference TRBV9 and TRBJ2-3, is DSGVTQTPKHLITATGQRVTLRCSPRSGDLSVYWYQQSLDQGLQFLIQYYNGEERAKGNILERFSAQQFPDLHSELNLSSLELGDSALYFCASSVGATDTQYFGPGTRLTVL.

This clone has just a few counts. This chain connects TRBV25-1 to TRBJ2-7; TRBD1 or TRBD2 may be the D gene (5 bases each). V lost 1 base to trimming and J lost 4 bases, with 14 bases between them. This CDR3 comprises 15 residues. Germline-derived CDR1 and CDR2 are MGHDK and SYGVNS. CDR3 in DNA: TGTGCCAGCAGTGAATGGGGCGGGTCTACATACGAGCAGTACTTC. Its protein product is CASSEWGGSTYEQYF.

The chain couples TRBV10-3 to TRBJ1-5; 11 bases are a match to TRBD1. Trimming at V came to 6 bases and at J to 4 bases, leaving 2 bases not matched to a gene. The CDR3 loop spans 14 amino acids. Germline V gene data show CDR1 as ENHRY and CDR2 as SYGVKD. CDR3 loop: CAIRGTGGNQPQHF. DNA for the CDR3: TGTGCCATCAGGGGGACAGGGGGAAATCAGCCCCAGCATTTT.

The chain links TRBV9 to TRBJ1-4, with D perhaps matching TRBD1 (6 bases). The length of the CDR3 is 15 residues. V shed 4 bases and J shed 8 bases, with 18 bases lying between them. Germline CDR1 and CDR2: SGDLS and YYNGEE. The CDR3 reads CASSPHTGKKEKLFF. CDR3 coding DNA: TGTGCCAGCAGCCCCCATACAGGGAAGAAGGAAAAACTGTTTTTT.